Below are 26 T cell receptor beta chains sequenced from a single sample in a study of spatial heterogeneity in lung cancer. Time point specified: sample taken at primary tumor resection. TCRdb processed the 5' RACE reads anew with MiXCR; each CDR3 protein has one entry. The data contain around 87,000 distinct CDR3 sequences, over 9.5% of them singletons. Sequenced here: PBMCs, sampled at surgery. Receptors originate from a male donor with early-stage non-small cell lung cancer.

This clonotype was counted ten times or more. The gene calls are TRBV20-1 and TRBJ1-1, with D unclear. The CDR3 runs 12 residues. Germline V lookup: CDR1 DFQATT, CDR2 SNEGSKA (reference sequence). V lost 6 bases and J lost 3, with 11 bases in between. CDR3 in amino acids: CSAGIRDTEAFF. The CDR3 DNA is TGCAGTGCAGGGATTCGGGACACTGAAGCTTTCTTT.

V and J are TRBV20-1 and TRBJ1-6; 10 bases agree with TRBD1. The J segment lost 8 bases and the V segment lost 0 bases, leaving 4 bases of the junction unmatched. CDR1 and CDR2 from the germline V gene are DFQATT and SNEGSKA (reference sequence). The CDR3 contains 15 residues. The CDR3 loop is CSARDQDRGYSPLHF. CDR3 sequence (DNA): TGCAGTGCTAGAGATCAGGACAGGGGGTATTCACCCCTCCACTTT.

The rearrangement uses TRBV20-1 and TRBJ2-5, with 9 bases lining up with TRBD2. The V and J ends lost 0 bases and 9 bases, in that order; junction bases with no gene match: 8. CDR1 and CDR2 (germline): DFQATT, SNEGSKA (reference sequence). The CDR3 has 14 amino acids. CDR3 in DNA: TGCAGTGCTAGAGATAGCGGGGGCCCATCGCCCCAGTACTTC. Translation gives CSARDSGGPSPQYF.

The chain uses TRBV27 and TRBJ2-6, with 12 nucleotides matching TRBD2. CDR3 size: 19 residues. Germline loops: CDR1 MNHEY, CDR2 SMNVEV (reference sequence). With V trimmed by 5 bases and J by 0 bases, 8 bases remained unmatched. The CDR3 coding sequence is TGTGCCAGCAGTCAATTCGGACTAGCGGGATTCTCTGGGGCCAACGTCCTGACTTTC. Translated: CASSQFGLAGFSGANVLTF.

The V call is TRBV7-2, the J call TRBJ1-2; 8 positions match TRBD1. Germline V gene lookup returns CDR1 SGHTA and CDR2 FQGNSA. With 5 bases clipped from V and 7 bases from J, the junction kept 6 bases outside the gene matches. The CDR3 loop spans 13 amino acids. The CDR3 here is CASSIGQGAGYTF. The DNA for the CDR3 is TGTGCCAGCAGCATAGGACAGGGCGCTGGCTACACCTTC.

This clonotype was seen a handful of times. The rearrangement joins TRBV2 to TRBJ2-3; 11 bases map to TRBD2. The germline CDR1 and CDR2 sequences are SNHLY and FYNNEI. V was pared by 6 bases and J by 0 bases, with 5 bases of the junction left unmatched. CDR3 length: 16 amino acids. Written as DNA, the CDR3 is TGTGCCAGCAGGAGGGGACTAGCGGCGAGCACAGATACGCAGTATTTT. This sequence encodes CASRRGLAASTDTQYF.

In its sample, this clonotype was seen a few times. The chain joins TRBV7-9 to TRBJ2-3; D remains ambiguous. The V end was cut by 1 base, the J end by 1 base, with 9 bases between. In germline, CDR1 is SEHNR, CDR2 FQNEAQ (reference sequence). The CDR3 sequence is 15 residues long. This chain's CDR3 is CASSLGEWGTDTQYF. The DNA for the CDR3 is TGTGCCAGCAGCTTAGGAGAATGGGGCACAGATACGCAGTATTTT.

The rearrangement links TRBV4-1 to TRBJ2-7; 7 nucleotides agree with TRBD1. The CDR3 runs to 13 residues. V was clipped by 5 bases and J by 2 bases; unmatched bases: 3. CDR1 is MGHRA, CDR2 YSYEKL, per germline. The CDR3 DNA reads TGCGCCAGCAGCGTCGGGACAGCCTACGAGCAGTACTTC. It translates to CASSVGTAYEQYF.

V gene TRBV20-1 combines with J gene TRBJ2-6; D is unresolved. The CDR3 has 15 amino acids. Trimming took 3 bases from V and 0 from J, leaving 9 bases between them. From germline, CDR1 is DFQATT and CDR2 SNEGSKA (reference sequence). This chain's CDR3 is CSASGWASGANVLTF. The CDR3 DNA reads as TGCAGTGCTAGTGGGTGGGCCTCTGGGGCCAACGTCCTGACTTTC.

The chain joins TRBV28 to TRBJ2-6; D unresolved. The germline V gene encodes CDR1 MDHEN and CDR2 SYDVKM. V shed 9 bases and J shed 0 bases, with 9 bases lying between them. The CDR3 consists of 14 residues. CDR3 DNA: TGTGCCAGTCTACTGAGCTCTGGGGCCAACGTCCTGACTTTC. This sequence encodes CASLLSSGANVLTF.

The CDR3 loop is CACDRGEETQYF. The CDR3 nucleotides read TGTGCCTGCGACAGGGGGGAAGAGACCCAGTACTTC. This chain joins TRBV7-9 and TRBJ2-5; 9 bases map to TRBD1. This CDR3 comprises 12 residues. Germline loops: CDR1 SEHNR, CDR2 FQNEAQ (reference sequence). V shed 11 bases and J 3 bases; nucleotides not matched to a gene: 4.

As DNA, the CDR3 is TGTGCCAGCAGTGAAGGGACGGAAGGCGGGGGCTACACCTTC. Translation: CASSEGTEGGGYTF. The V call is TRBV6-1, the J call TRBJ1-2, with D unclear. The germline V gene has CDR1 MNHNS and CDR2 SASEGT. V lost 1 base and J lost 8, with 14 bases in between. The CDR3 consists of 14 residues.

This clonotype was picked up a small number of times. This chain connects TRBV27 to TRBJ2-5; D perhaps matches TRBD2 (6 bases). V was pared by 5 bases and J by 5 bases, with 12 bases between. The CDR3 contains 13 residues. Germline CDR1 MNHEY, CDR2 SMNVEV (reference sequence). The CDR3 loop is CASSPRRGETQYF. The CDR3 nucleotides are TGTGCCAGCAGTCCCCGGCGGGGTGAGACCCAGTACTTC.

V usage is TRBV7-9 and J usage is TRBJ2-2; perhaps TRBD1 as D (5 bases). Trimming took 10 bases from V and 4 from J, leaving 16 bases between them. CDR1 and CDR2 (germline): SEHNR, FQNEAQ (reference sequence). The CDR3 loop spans 14 amino acids. CDR3 residues: CATRTYQGTGELFF. In nucleotides, the CDR3 is TGTGCCACTCGGACGTATCAGGGCACCGGGGAGCTGTTTTTT.

This clonotype was detected many times. The rearrangement uses TRBV29-1 and TRBJ2-7; 9 bases are a match to TRBD1. With 4 bases clipped from V and 4 bases from J, the junction kept 5 bases outside the gene matches. The germline CDR1 and CDR2 sequences are SQVTM and ANQGSEA. CDR3 length equals 13 residues. The chain's CDR3 is CSVAETGGYEQYF. The CDR3, as DNA: TGCAGCGTTGCGGAGACAGGGGGTTACGAGCAGTACTTC.

The chain employs TRBV5-1 and TRBJ2-3, with 11 bases that match TRBD2. The CDR3 length is 15 residues. V was pared by 5 bases and J by 5 bases, with 7 bases of the junction left unmatched. Per the germline V gene, CDR1 is SGHRS and CDR2 is YFSETQ. The DNA for the CDR3 is TGCGCCAGCAGGCAGATCGGGACTAGCGGAGATACGCAGTATTTT. Protein: CASRQIGTSGDTQYF.

The rearrangement joins TRBV6-6 to TRBJ1-1; D is unresolved. This CDR3 has 15 residues. V was clipped by 3 bases and J by 1 base, with 12 bases between them. The germline CDR1 and CDR2 sequences are MNHNY and SVGAGI (reference sequence). The DNA of the CDR3 is TGTGCCAGCAGTTATTCGTCCCCCCAGAACACTGAAGCTTTCTTT. As protein: CASSYSSPQNTEAFF.

This clonotype was recorded a few times. This rearrangement joins TRBV6-5 to TRBJ2-6; no clear D gene. This CDR3 is 14 amino acids long. The germline CDR1 and CDR2 sequences are MNHEY and SVGAGI. Trimming cost V 7 bases and J 1 base, with 8 bases left between them. CDR3 bases: TGTGCCAGCAAGGTACATTCTGGGGCCAACGTCCTGACTTTC. It encodes CASKVHSGANVLTF.

A few counts support this clonotype. The CDR3 DNA reads TGCGCCAGCAGCCAACGGGACAGGGTAGGCGATACGCAGTATTTT. Amino acids: CASSQRDRVGDTQYF. The chain uses TRBV4-3 and TRBJ2-3; TRBD1 aligns across 9 bases. The germline V gene encodes CDR1 LGHNA and CDR2 YSLEER. The J segment lost 6 bases and the V segment lost 2 bases, leaving 6 bases of the junction unmatched. The CDR3 extends over 15 amino acids.

Ten or more counts support this clonotype. The genes are TRBV7-9 and TRBJ2-5; D is undetermined. This CDR3 contains 15 residues. Germline V gives CDR1 SEHNR, CDR2 FQNEAQ (reference sequence). V gave up 5 bases and J gave up 2 bases, with 15 bases separating them. The CDR3 nucleotides read TGTGCCAGCAGCCCCCGCGCTGGCGGACAAGAGACCCAGTACTTC. Its protein is CASSPRAGGQETQYF. Full variable domain (missing parts from reference TRBV7-9 and TRBJ2-5): DTGVSQNPRHKITKRGQNVTFRCDPISEHNRLYWYRQTLGQGPEFLTYFQNEAQLEKSRLLSDRFSAERPKGSFSTLEIQRTEQGDSAMYLCASSPRAGGQETQYFGPGTRLLVL.

This clonotype was counted many times. V usage is TRBV6-2 or TRBV6-3 and J usage is TRBJ2-5; possibly TRBD1 for D (6 bases). This CDR3 spans 14 amino acids. V was trimmed by 5 bases and J by 2 bases, leaving 12 bases between them. Germline CDR1 MNHEY, CDR2 SVGEGT. CDR3 nucleotides: TGTGCCAGCAGTCAAACAGGGATTCAAGAGACCCAGTACTTC. It specifies CASSQTGIQETQYF.

This clonotype was counted only a few times. The chain combines TRBV10-1 with TRBJ2-1, with 8 bases lining up with TRBD2. The CDR3 has 15 residues. CDR1 and CDR2 from the germline V gene are WNHNN and SYGVQD (reference sequence). V gave up 3 bases and J gave up 2 bases; unmatched junction bases: 3. This CDR3 reads CASSDGGGTYNEQFF. In DNA form, the CDR3 reads TGCGCCAGCAGTGACGGGGGGGGCACCTACAATGAGCAGTTCTTC.

This clonotype was seen more than once but under ten times. The V and J genes are TRBV2 and TRBJ1-1; tentatively, D is TRBD1 (5 bases). CDR1 SNHLY and CDR2 FYNNEI come from the germline V gene. The CDR3 totals 14 residues. Trimming removed 8 bases from V and 0 bases from J, with 13 bases in between. As DNA, the CDR3 is TGTGCCAGCTCTCGACCGGGGCTGAACACTGAAGCTTTCTTT. Its translation is CASSRPGLNTEAFF.

This clonotype was found a few times. J is TRBJ1-5 and V is TRBV4-1; D unclear. V was pared by 0 bases and J by 0 bases, with 9 bases between. The CDR3 runs to 16 residues. Per the germline V gene, CDR1 is MGHRA and CDR2 is YSYEKL. Here the CDR3 reads CASSQEYSNSNQPQHF. CDR3 nucleotide sequence: TGCGCCAGCAGCCAAGAGTACTCTAATAGCAATCAGCCCCAGCATTTT.

The V gene is TRBV29-1, the J gene TRBJ2-1, with 10 bases fitting TRBD2. V shed 5 bases, J shed 6 bases, and the junction held 4 bases outside the gene matches. The CDR3 is made up of 13 amino acids. Germline CDR1 and CDR2: SQVTM and ANQGSEA. This chain's CDR3 is CSVTIAGGNEQFF. Written as DNA, the CDR3 is TGCAGCGTTACCATAGCGGGAGGCAATGAGCAGTTCTTC.

This clonotype was seen only a few times. This chain joins TRBV12-3 or TRBV12-4 and TRBJ2-7; D is ambiguous. The CDR3 runs to 12 residues. Trimming took off 5 bases at V and 4 bases at J, with 9 bases between the two ends. The CDR3 coding sequence is TGTGCCAGCAGTCCCCGGCGTTACGAGCAGTACTTC. Translation: CASSPRRYEQYF.